This entry lists 27 T cell receptor beta chains sequenced from one sample in a study of CD8 T cells in ankylosing spondylitis. TCRdb re-called the 5' RACE reads with MiXCR, one entry per CDR3 protein. The sample contains nearly 350,000 distinct CDR3 sequences, 14% to 15% of which appear only once. The sequenced sample was blood, either unsorted or a sorted T cell fraction (not recorded which). The receptors were sampled from a male donor with ankylosing spondylitis or in good health (not recorded which).

The DNA of the CDR3 is TGTGCCAGCAGCCAAGGTGTCAGGGGAGGCTCTGGGGCCAACGTCCTGACTTTC. Amino acids: CASSQGVRGGSGANVLTF. V is TRBV3-1 and J is TRBJ2-6, with D perhaps given as TRBD1 or TRBD2 (6 bases each). The ends were cut back, 1 base at V and 0 bases at J, with 13 bases in the middle. CDR1 and CDR2 (germline): LGHDT, YNNKEL (reference sequence). The CDR3 has 18 residues.

This clonotype has a count of ten or more. V is TRBV5-1 and J is TRBJ1-1; 10 nucleotides align to TRBD1. V trimming: 1 base; J trimming: 5 bases; junction bases outside the gene matches: 2. CDR1 SGHRS and CDR2 YFSETQ come from the germline V gene. The CDR3 contains 14 residues. This CDR3 reads CASSLRGQGTEAFF. The CDR3 region has the DNA TGCGCCAGCAGCTTGAGGGGACAGGGGACTGAAGCTTTCTTT.

The V gene is TRBV7-2, the J gene TRBJ2-3, with TRBD2 matching over 13 bases. Per the germline V gene, CDR1 is SGHTA and CDR2 is FQGNSA. Trimming at V came to 3 bases and at J to 4 bases, leaving 4 bases not matched to a gene. The length of the CDR3 is 16 residues. The CDR3 coding sequence is TGTGCCAGCAGCTTTACTAGCGGGAGGGCTTCAGATACGCAGTATTTT. It specifies CASSFTSGRASDTQYF. Together with reference TRBV7-2 and TRBJ2-3, the CDR3 gives the full variable domain: GAGVSQSPSNKVTEKGKDVELRCDPISGHTALYWYRQSLGQGLEFLIYFQGNSAPDKSGLPSDRFSAERTGGSVSTLTIQRTQQEDSAVYLCASSFTSGRASDTQYFGPGTRLTVL.

This clonotype occurred a few times. This chain connects TRBV11-3 to TRBJ1-6; maybe TRBD1 (5 bases). Trimming took 5 bases from V and 7 from J, leaving 12 bases between them. Germline V CDR1 and CDR2: SGHNT, YENEEA. The CDR3 spans 14 residues. CDR3 DNA sequence: TGTGCCAGCAGCCCAGGACACCTCAATTCACCCCTCCACTTT. Translated, it gives CASSPGHLNSPLHF.

There are a few counts of this clonotype. The genes are TRBV7-2 and TRBJ1-5; D remains ambiguous. CDR1 and CDR2 from the germline V gene are SGHTA and FQGNSA. V lost 4 bases and J lost 5, with 6 bases in between. This CDR3 region has 12 residues. CDR3: CASSSEYQPQHF. The CDR3 nucleotides read TGTGCCAGCAGCTCCGAGTATCAGCCCCAGCATTTT. Together with reference TRBV7-2 and TRBJ1-5, the CDR3 gives the full variable domain: GAGVSQSPSNKVTEKGKDVELRCDPISGHTALYWYRQSLGQGLEFLIYFQGNSAPDKSGLPSDRFSAERTGGSVSTLTIQRTQQEDSAVYLCASSSEYQPQHFGDGTRLSIL.

This clonotype turned up a few times. This chain joins TRBV4-1 and TRBJ2-2; 16 nucleotides line up with TRBD2. Germline lookup yields CDR1 MGHRA and CDR2 YSYEKL. The CDR3 contains 16 residues. V was clipped by 3 bases and J by 9 bases; unmatched bases: 4. CDR3 nucleotides: TGCGCCAGCAGCCAGGGACTAGCGGGGGGGCCGAGGGAGCTGTTTTTT. As protein: CASSQGLAGGPRELFF.

This chain joins TRBV29-1 and TRBJ2-1; possible D gene TRBD2, 6 bases. V was pared by 4 bases and J by 1 base, with 8 bases between. The CDR3 loop spans 13 amino acids. Germline CDR1 is SQVTM and CDR2 is ANQGSEA. CDR3 sequence (DNA): TGCAGCGTTGGAGGGAGGTCCTACAATGAGCAGTTCTTC. This encodes CSVGGRSYNEQFF.

This clonotype was detected only a few times. This CDR3 reads CASSLGQNSYNEQFF. The CDR3 DNA follows: TGCGCCAGCAGCTTGGGACAGAACTCCTACAATGAGCAGTTCTTC. The chain links TRBV5-1 to TRBJ2-1; a possible D gene is TRBD1 (5 bases). V was trimmed by 0 bases and J by 0 bases, leaving 7 bases between them. The CDR3 is made up of 15 amino acids. Germline V lookup: CDR1 SGHRS, CDR2 YFSETQ. Full variable domain (rest looked up from reference TRBV5-1 and TRBJ2-1): KAGVTQTPRYLIKTRGQQVTLSCSPISGHRSVSWYQQTPGQGLQFLFEYFSETQRNKGNFPGRFSGRQFSNSRSEMNVSTLELGDSALYLCASSLGQNSYNEQFFGPGTRLTVL.

The chain employs TRBV29-1 and TRBJ2-7, with no clear D. Per germline, CDR1 SQVTM and CDR2 ANQGSEA. CDR3 length: 11 amino acids. V was shortened by 0 bases and J by 6 bases, with 6 bases between the two germline ends. CDR3: CSVEDQIEQYF. In DNA, the CDR3 is TGCAGCGTTGAAGATCAGATCGAGCAGTACTTC.

This chain links TRBV7-9 with TRBJ1-1; D unclear. V lost 5 bases and J 4 bases, leaving 14 bases between the germline ends. From germline, CDR1 is SEHNR and CDR2 FQNEAQ (reference sequence). CDR3 length equals 14 residues. The CDR3 reads CASSRKYAGTEAFF. Here the CDR3 DNA reads TGTGCCAGCAGCAGAAAATATGCGGGCACTGAAGCTTTCTTT.

The chain uses TRBV11-2 and TRBJ2-2, with no clear D. The ends were cut back, 3 bases at V and 1 base at J, with 9 bases in the middle. The germline gives CDR1 SGHAT, CDR2 FQNNGV. This CDR3 comprises 15 residues. The CDR3 is CASSFLGGNTGELFF. The CDR3 bases are TGTGCCAGCAGCTTCCTCGGCGGGAACACCGGGGAGCTGTTTTTT. Drawing the rest from reference TRBV11-2 and TRBJ2-2, the complete variable domain is EAGVAQSPRYKIIEKRQSVAFWCNPISGHATLYWYQQILGQGPKLLIQFQNNGVVDDSQLPKDRFSAERLKGVDSTLKIQPAKLEDSAVYLCASSFLGGNTGELFFGEGSRLTVL.

This clonotype was seen only a few times. V and J are TRBV10-3 and TRBJ2-2; TRBD2 agrees at 9 bases. After removal of 3 bases from V and 1 base from J, the junction contained 9 bases not matched to a gene. Germline V gives CDR1 ENHRY, CDR2 SYGVKD. The CDR3 loop spans 18 amino acids. The CDR3, as DNA: TGTGCCATCAGTGACTTATTAGCGGGGGTGATGAACACCGGGGAGCTGTTTTTT. It encodes CAISDLLAGVMNTGELFF.

The V gene is TRBV5-1, the J gene TRBJ2-7, with 9 bases fitting TRBD1. The CDR3 contains 17 residues. Germline assignment: CDR1 SGHRS and CDR2 YFSETQ. V lost 0 bases and J lost 0; bases outside the gene matches: 7. The CDR3 spells CASSLDRGQGLSYEQYF. The CDR3 nucleotides are TGCGCCAGCAGCTTGGATAGGGGACAGGGACTCTCCTACGAGCAGTACTTC. Supplemented by reference TRBV5-1 and TRBJ2-7, the full variable domain reads KAGVTQTPRYLIKTRGQQVTLSCSPISGHRSVSWYQQTPGQGLQFLFEYFSETQRNKGNFPGRFSGRQFSNSRSEMNVSTLELGDSALYLCASSLDRGQGLSYEQYFGPGTRLTVT.

This clonotype came up a few times. This rearrangement joins TRBV6-5 to TRBJ1-2; tentative D call: TRBD1 (5 bases). Trimming cost V 4 bases and J 0 bases, with 12 bases left between them. This CDR3 has 15 residues. Germline CDR1 reads MNHEY; CDR2 reads SVGAGI. This CDR3 reads CASSSIRGTNYGYTF. The CDR3 coding sequence is TGTGCCAGCAGTTCGATCCGGGGGACTAACTATGGCTACACCTTC.

This clonotype was found a few times. V and J are TRBV7-9 and TRBJ2-7, with 9 bases fitting TRBD2. V shed 1 base and J 11 bases; nucleotides not matched to a gene: 9. The CDR3 consists of 14 residues. Germline V lookup: CDR1 SEHNR, CDR2 FQNEAQ (reference sequence). As DNA, the CDR3 is TGTGCCAGCAGCTTAGAAATAGCGGGAGCCCCTGAGTACTTC. Protein: CASSLEIAGAPEYF.

The table lists this clonotype with a few counts. The CDR3 DNA sequence: TGTGCCAGCAGTTACCTCCAGGGGGCTATCAACTATGGCTACACCTTC. Its translation is CASSYLQGAINYGYTF. This chain connects TRBV6-2 or TRBV6-3 to TRBJ1-2; 8 bases are shared with TRBD1. CDR1 MNHEY and CDR2 SVGEGT come from the germline V gene. The CDR3 extends over 16 amino acids. V shed 2 bases, J shed 2 bases, and the junction held 7 bases outside the gene matches.

This clonotype was detected only a few times. V usage is TRBV2 and J usage is TRBJ2-7; 7 bases agree with TRBD1. The length of the CDR3 is 13 residues. J lost 3 bases, V lost 7 bases, and 6 bases had no gene match. The germline gives CDR1 SNHLY, CDR2 FYNNEI. CDR3: CASTLQGIYEQYF. The CDR3 DNA is TGTGCCAGCACTCTACAGGGGATCTACGAGCAGTACTTC.

This rearrangement joins TRBV12-3 or TRBV12-4 to TRBJ2-2; D is possibly TRBD1 or TRBD2 (5 bases each). The CDR3 has 15 amino acids. Between the trimmed V and J ends, which lost 1 base and 6 bases, there was a span of 12 bases. The CDR3 bases are TGTGCCAGCAGTTTAGGGGGGACCAGGGCCGGGGAGCTGTTTTTT. Translated, it gives CASSLGGTRAGELFF.

The V call is TRBV10-3, the J call TRBJ2-2; a weak D match, TRBD2 (6 bases). With 11 bases removed from V and 4 bases from J, the gap between germline ends came to 11 bases. The CDR3 totals 12 residues. The V gene's germline CDR1 is ENHRY and CDR2 SYGVKD. The CDR3 sequence: CAATSSTGELFF. In DNA, the CDR3 is TGTGCCGCCACTAGCTCCACCGGGGAGCTGTTTTTT.

The V and J genes are TRBV6-4 and TRBJ2-3; D remains ambiguous. This CDR3 contains 12 residues. Germline V CDR1 and CDR2: MRHNA, SNTAGT. V lost 4 bases, J lost 9 bases, and 11 bases lay in between. DNA of the CDR3: TGTGCCAGCAGTGCTGACGGCTTAACGCAGTATTTT. Translating gives CASSADGLTQYF.

V is TRBV19 and J is TRBJ1-1; D not resolved. CDR1 and CDR2 from the germline V gene are LNHDA and SQIVND (reference sequence). The CDR3 contains 12 residues. The germline V and J ends were trimmed by 5 bases and 1 base, with 5 bases remaining between them. CDR3 sequence: CASSRRNTEAFF. In DNA form, the CDR3 reads TGTGCCAGTAGTCGAAGGAACACTGAAGCTTTCTTT.

The chain joins TRBV20-1 to TRBJ2-7; 10 bases line up with TRBD2. Looked up from germline, CDR1 is DFQATT and CDR2 is SNEGSKA (reference sequence). The CDR3 contains 14 residues. After removal of 4 bases from V and 5 bases from J, the junction contained 8 bases not matched to a gene. The CDR3 DNA reads as TGCAGTGCTAACCTAGCGGGAGATCGTGACGAGCAGTACTTC. Protein product: CSANLAGDRDEQYF.

There are a few counts of this clonotype. This sequence joins TRBV3-1 and TRBJ2-7; D is possibly TRBD1 (5 bases). Germline CDR1 reads LGHDT; CDR2 reads YNNKEL (reference sequence). Deletions cut 2 bases from V and 0 bases from J, with 11 bases between. This CDR3 spans 15 amino acids. DNA for the CDR3: TGTGCCAGCAGCCAACAAGGGGTACCCTCCTACGAGCAGTACTTC. Amino acids: CASSQQGVPSYEQYF.

This clonotype was counted at least ten times. The V and J genes are TRBV12-3 or TRBV12-4 and TRBJ1-2, with D hard to call. The CDR3 loop spans 12 amino acids. Trimming cost V 4 bases and J 13 bases, with 16 bases left between them. The CDR3 bases are TGTGCCAGCAGTTCCCAGGCCCTCCTATGCACCTTC. Protein product: CASSSQALLCTF.

This clonotype was detected a few times. This chain links TRBV10-3 with TRBJ1-2; 7 nucleotides line up with TRBD1. The CDR3 loop spans 14 amino acids. V lost 2 bases, J lost 2 bases, and 2 bases stayed unmatched. Germline V gives CDR1 ENHRY, CDR2 SYGVKD. DNA of the CDR3: TGTGCCATCAGTGAGGGGACAGCAAACTATGGCTACACCTTC. Residues: CAISEGTANYGYTF.

This clonotype has more than one count but fewer than ten. This rearrangement joins TRBV5-6 to TRBJ1-5, with no clear D. Per germline, CDR1 SGHDT and CDR2 YYEEEE. The germline V and J ends were trimmed by 0 bases and 10 bases, with 8 bases remaining between them. The CDR3 totals 12 residues. The CDR3 DNA is TGTGCCAGCAGCTTGGGACCCTTTCCCCAGCATTTT. It specifies CASSLGPFPQHF.

This clonotype showed up many times. The chain carries TRBV5-1 and TRBJ1-1; D is perhaps TRBD1 (6 bases). The V end was cut by 1 base, the J end by 1 base, with 11 bases between. The CDR3 totals 15 residues. The germline V gene has CDR1 SGHRS and CDR2 YFSETQ. The CDR3 spells CASSLTGKSNTEAFF. The CDR3 DNA sequence: TGCGCCAGCAGCTTGACAGGGAAGTCGAACACTGAAGCTTTCTTT.